The 12 T cell receptor gamma chains presented below share a single source sample, sequenced in a study of γδ T cells in repeated Plasmodium falciparum infection. Vgamma9/Vdelta2+ and Vdelta2-negative gammadelta T cells were flow-sorted from PBMC for bulk sequencing. TCRdb reapplied CATT to the multiplex PCR reads. This table holds roughly 15,000 gamma-chain clones, roughly 1.7% found once. The sequencing input was gamma-delta T cells from blood. Receptors were obtained from a pool of human donors (malaria-infected and uninfected, not separated).

On this clone itself: The TCRdb record carries a much larger clone's protein, which differs from this DNA's translation at residue 13; a read error is the likely cause, and the protein listed here is the DNA translation. The chain links TRGV9 to TRGJP. The J gene, absent from TCRdb, was called here by matching the DNA to germline. CDR1 GITISATS and CDR2 ISYDGTV come from the germline V gene (reference sequence). The CDR3 covers 17 residues. CDR3 in DNA: TGTGCCTTGTGGGAGGTGCAAGGAGAGTTGGGCAAAAGAATCAAGGTATTT. Protein product: CALWEVQGELGKRIKVF.

This clone was picked up a small number of times. TCRdb assigns this DNA the protein of a much larger clone, which departs from its translation at residue 6; this likely reflects a read error, and the protein shown comes from translating the DNA. J is TRGJ1 or TRGJ2 and V is TRGV3. TCRdb offers no J gene call, so here the DNA was matched to germline to obtain one. CDR1 VTNTFY and CDR2 YDVSTARD come from the germline V gene (reference sequence). The CDR3 has 10 amino acids. Unmatched junction bases numbered 4, after V lost 5 bases and J lost 9 bases. This CDR3 is CATWGSKKLF. Written as DNA, the CDR3 is TGTGCCACCTGGGGAAGTAAGAAACTCTTT.

This clone came up a few times. The translation of this DNA and the TCRdb protein of a much larger clone differ at residue 7, probably owing to a read error; the protein shown here is translated from the DNA. This CDR3 is also generated by other DNA sequences in the sample. J is TRGJ1 or TRGJ2 and V is TRGV9. TCRdb carries no J gene annotation; the J gene was assigned here by matching the DNA with germline. The germline V gene encodes CDR1 GITISATS and CDR2 ISYDGTV (reference sequence). Germline trimming cut 0 bases from V and 7 bases from J; bases unmatched to any gene: 6. This CDR3 is built from 13 residues. The chain's CDR3 is CALWEVRRYKKLF. CDR3 nucleotides: TGTGCCTTGTGGGAGGTGCGCCGGTATAAGAAACTCTTT.

This clone has ten or more counts. Translating this DNA gives a protein that differs at residue 3 from the TCRdb one, which belongs to a much larger clone; a read error is likely, and the protein shown is this translation. The chain carries TRGV4 and TRGJ1 or TRGJ2. The length of the CDR3 is 16 residues. Germline CDR1 reads EGSTGY; CDR2 reads YDSYTSSV. The CDR3 DNA is TGTGCCTCCTGGGATTCTTCCGTGGAGGATTATTATAAGAAACTCTTT. Translating gives CASWDSSVEDYYKKLF.

This clone was seen ten or more times. This DNA translates differently at residue 6 from the TCRdb protein, which is that of a much larger clone; a read error is likely, and the protein shown is the DNA's own translation. V gene TRGV9 combines with J gene TRGJ1 or TRGJ2. The J gene, missing from TCRdb, was assigned here through DNA to germline matching. The CDR3 is made up of 13 amino acids. J was trimmed by 7 bases and V by 2 bases; bases with no gene match: 8. The germline CDR1 and CDR2 sequences are GITISATS and ISYDGTV (reference sequence). The CDR3 DNA is TGTGCCTTGTGGGAGGCGCTGGGGTATAAGAAACTCTTT. This codes for CALWEALGYKKLF.

This clone was recorded at least ten times. TCRdb assigns this DNA the protein of a much larger clone, which departs from its translation at residue 9; this likely reflects a read error, and the protein shown comes from translating the DNA. The chain uses TRGV9 and TRGJP. The J gene, missing from TCRdb, was assigned here through DNA to germline matching. V dropped 1 base and J dropped 9; count of bases not matched to a gene: 9. Germline CDR1 is GITISATS and CDR2 is ISYDGTV (reference sequence). The CDR3 extends over 17 amino acids. The CDR3 coding sequence is TGTGCCTTGTGGGAGGTCCCAAAAGGGTTGGGCAAAAAAATCAAGGTATTT. It encodes CALWEVPKGLGKKIKVF.

As for this clone: The TCRdb protein, from a much larger clone, departs from this DNA's translation at residue 4, likely by read error; the protein shown derives from the DNA. The rearrangement joins TRGV4 to TRGJ1 or TRGJ2. CDR3 length: 13 residues. CDR1 is EGSTGY and CDR2 is YDSYTSSV in the germline V gene. The CDR3 here is CATLDNTYYKKLF. CDR3 in DNA: TGTGCCACCTTGGATAATACGTATTATAAGAAACTCTTT.

In its sample, this clone was seen many times. The chain uses TRGV8 and TRGJ1 or TRGJ2. The germline CDR1 and CDR2 sequences are VENAVY and YDSYNSRV. The trim removed 2 bases at V and 0 bases at J, leaving 4 bases unmatched. CDR3 length: 14 amino acids. The CDR3 sequence is CATWDTSNYYKKLF. The CDR3 DNA is TGTGCCACCTGGGATACTTCGAATTATTATAAGAAACTCTTT.

The chain couples TRGV5 to TRGJ1 or TRGJ2. The J gene, absent from TCRdb, was called here by matching the DNA to germline. Losses at the gene ends were 0 bases for V and 8 bases for J; bases not matched to a gene: 10. The CDR3 loop spans 14 amino acids. The V gene's germline CDR1 is VINAFY and CDR2 YDVSNSKD. The CDR3 protein is CATWDRRRINKKLF. DNA of the CDR3: TGTGCCACCTGGGACAGGCGCAGAATTAATAAGAAACTCTTT.

This clone was seen many times. With only one base between it and a far larger clone, this is likely a read error. This sample also contains other DNA sequences that code for the same CDR3. The chain joins TRGV3 to TRGJ1 or TRGJ2. The J gene, absent from TCRdb, was called here by matching the DNA to germline. The V gene's germline CDR1 is VTNTFY and CDR2 YDVSTARD (reference sequence). CDR3 size: 15 residues. The CDR3 loop is CATWDRQGNYYKKLF. In DNA, the CDR3 is TGTGCCACCTGGGACAGGCAGGGGAATTATTACAAGAAACTCTTT.

This clone was seen at least ten times. This DNA's translation differs at residue 3 from TCRdb's protein, which comes from a much larger clone; a read error is likely, and the protein shown is translated from the DNA. The chain recombines TRGV3 with TRGJ1 or TRGJ2. CDR1 VTNTFY and CDR2 YDVSTARD come from the germline V gene (reference sequence). This CDR3 has 13 residues. CDR3 DNA sequence: TGTGCCCCCTGGGACAGGCCTTATTATAAGAAACTCTTT. Protein product: CAPWDRPYYKKLF.

This clone occurred a few times. The amino acid sequence in TCRdb belongs to a much larger clone and departs from this DNA's translation at residue 12, likely a sequencing read error; the sequence shown is translated from the DNA. This rearrangement joins TRGV3 to TRGJ1 or TRGJ2. Matching the DNA to germline supplied the J gene, which TCRdb does not give. V trimming: 0 bases; J trimming: 6 bases; junction bases outside the gene matches: 26. The CDR3 loop spans 20 amino acids. Germline CDR1 VTNTFY, CDR2 YDVSTARD (reference sequence). CDR3 sequence: CATWDRPAPPRDPTTYKKLF. Here the CDR3 DNA reads TGTGCCACCTGGGACAGGCCGGCCCCCCCCCGGGACCCCACTACTTATAAGAAACTCTTT.